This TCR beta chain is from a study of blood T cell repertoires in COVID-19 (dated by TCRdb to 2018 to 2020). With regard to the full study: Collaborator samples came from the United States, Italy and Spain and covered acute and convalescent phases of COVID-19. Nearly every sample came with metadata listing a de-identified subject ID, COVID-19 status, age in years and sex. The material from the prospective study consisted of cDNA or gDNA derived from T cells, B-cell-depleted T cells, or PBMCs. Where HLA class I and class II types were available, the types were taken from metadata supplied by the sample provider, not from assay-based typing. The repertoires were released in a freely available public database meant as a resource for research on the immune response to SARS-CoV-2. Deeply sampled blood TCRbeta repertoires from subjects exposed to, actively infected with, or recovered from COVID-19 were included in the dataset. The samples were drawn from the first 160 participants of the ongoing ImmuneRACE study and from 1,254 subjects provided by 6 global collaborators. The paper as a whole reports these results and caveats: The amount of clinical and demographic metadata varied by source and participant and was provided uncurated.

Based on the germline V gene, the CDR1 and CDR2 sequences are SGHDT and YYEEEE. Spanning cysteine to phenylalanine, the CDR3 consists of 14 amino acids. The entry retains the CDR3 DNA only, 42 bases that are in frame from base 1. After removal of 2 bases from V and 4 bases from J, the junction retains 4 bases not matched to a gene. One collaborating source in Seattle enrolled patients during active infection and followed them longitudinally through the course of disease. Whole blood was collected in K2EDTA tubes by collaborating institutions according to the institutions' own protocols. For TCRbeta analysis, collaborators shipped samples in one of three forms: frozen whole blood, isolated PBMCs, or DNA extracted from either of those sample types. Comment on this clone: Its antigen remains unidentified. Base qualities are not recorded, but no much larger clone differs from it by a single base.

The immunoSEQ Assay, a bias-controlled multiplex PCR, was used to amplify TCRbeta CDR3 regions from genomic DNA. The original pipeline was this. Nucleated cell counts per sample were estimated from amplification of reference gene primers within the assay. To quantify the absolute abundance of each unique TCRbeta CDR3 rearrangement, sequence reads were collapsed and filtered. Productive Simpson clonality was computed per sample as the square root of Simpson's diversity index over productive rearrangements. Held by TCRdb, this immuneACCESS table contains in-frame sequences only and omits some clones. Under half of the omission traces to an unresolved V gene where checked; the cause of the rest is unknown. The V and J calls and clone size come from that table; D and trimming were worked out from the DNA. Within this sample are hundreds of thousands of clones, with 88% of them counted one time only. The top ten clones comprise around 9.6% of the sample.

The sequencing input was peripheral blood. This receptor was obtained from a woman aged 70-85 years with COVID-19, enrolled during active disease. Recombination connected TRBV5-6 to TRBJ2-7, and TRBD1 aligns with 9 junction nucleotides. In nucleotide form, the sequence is TGTGCCAGCAGCTTCGGGACAGGGTTATACGAGCAGTACTTC. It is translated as CASSFGTGLYEQYF.